The next 27 T cell receptor beta chains were all read from a single sample in a study of blood T cell repertoires in COVID-19. Libraries were prepared by immunoSEQ multiplex PCR; TCRdb keeps only in-frame clonotypes and omits some of them. Of about 58,000 clones listed, approximately 91% are singletons. The sequenced sample was peripheral blood. These receptors all come from a woman aged 55-75 years with active COVID-19.

V usage is TRBV11-2 and J usage is TRBJ2-7; D is unclear. Germline CDR1 and CDR2: SGHAT and FQNNGV. This CDR3 is built from 12 residues. V lost 1 base to trimming and J lost 2 bases, with 3 bases between them. Here the CDR3 DNA reads TGTGCCAGCAGCTTAGGAGCCTACGAGCAGTACTTC. Translated, it gives CASSLGAYEQYF.

Only one count was recorded for this clone. The chain couples TRBV6-2 or TRBV6-3 to TRBJ1-2; 7 nucleotides match TRBD1. The V gene's germline CDR1 is MNHEY and CDR2 SVGEGT. CDR3 size: 14 residues. Trimming cost V 4 bases and J 7 bases; bases outside gene matches: 9. In DNA form, the CDR3 reads TGTGCCAGCAGTTCCCCAAGGACAGGAGTTGGCTACACCTTC. Its translation is CASSSPRTGVGYTF.

The CDR3 sequence: CASSPDWTAETQYF. The CDR3 region has the DNA TGTGCCAGCAGCCCGGACTGGACGGCGGAGACCCAGTACTTC. This sequence joins TRBV6-5 and TRBJ2-5, with D perhaps TRBD2 (5 bases). The length of the CDR3 is 14 residues. V lost 6 bases to trimming and J lost 5 bases, with 16 bases between them. Germline V gives CDR1 MNHEY, CDR2 SVGAGI.

The chain uses TRBV7-6 and TRBJ1-5, with D maybe TRBD1 (6 bases). Germline CDR1 is SGHVS and CDR2 is FNYEAQ. V lost 7 bases, J lost 6 bases, and 13 bases lay in between. This CDR3 is built from 13 residues. The CDR3 region has the DNA TGTGCCAGCAACGGGGGGCACCCTCAGCCCCAGCATTTT. Amino acids: CASNGGHPQPQHF.

Only one count was recorded for this clone. This chain joins TRBV27 and TRBJ2-7; 7 bases match TRBD1. Germline V gene lookup returns CDR1 MNHEY and CDR2 SMNVEV (reference sequence). The trim removed 2 bases at V and 4 bases at J, leaving 8 bases unmatched. CDR3 size: 15 residues. Here the CDR3 reads CASSLTSDRLYEQYF. CDR3 DNA: TGTGCCAGCAGTTTAACCTCGGACAGGCTTTACGAGCAGTACTTC.

This clone was found once. This chain connects TRBV20-1 to TRBJ1-1, with no clear D. Trimming pared 0 bases from V and 8 bases from J, leaving 7 bases between. This CDR3 region has 11 residues. Germline CDR1 is DFQATT and CDR2 is SNEGSKA (reference sequence). The DNA of the CDR3 is TGCAGTGCTAGAGATCTCCGGGAAGCTTTCTTT. It encodes CSARDLREAFF.

The gene calls are TRBV11-2 and TRBJ2-5; D is possibly TRBD2 (6 bases). Germline V gene sequence: CDR1 SGHAT, CDR2 FQNNGV. The V end was cut by 5 bases, the J end by 5 bases, with 18 bases between. The CDR3 runs 15 residues. In DNA, the CDR3 is TGTGCCAGCAGCAGTATAGCGGCGGTCGAGGAGACCCAGTACTTC. Its translation: CASSSIAAVEETQYF.

This chain links TRBV7-3 with TRBJ2-3; TRBD2 aligns across 14 bases. The V and J ends lost 4 bases and 4 bases, in that order; junction bases with no gene match: 7. Germline lookup yields CDR1 SGHTA and CDR2 FQGTGA. The CDR3 has 17 residues. The CDR3 region has the DNA TGTGCCAGCAGCTCCTATGTGACTAGCGGGGGGGCAGATACGCAGTATTTT. Amino acids: CASSSYVTSGGADTQYF.

This chain joins TRBV20-1 and TRBJ2-5, with D maybe TRBD2 (5 bases). Trimming removed 3 bases at V and 5 bases at J, with 10 bases between. The CDR3 is made up of 12 amino acids. Germline V gives CDR1 DFQATT, CDR2 SNEGSKA (reference sequence). The CDR3, as DNA: TGCAGTGCTAGTTTGGGCGGGGAGACCCAGTACTTC. Its protein product is CSASLGGETQYF.

The chain couples TRBV28 to TRBJ1-5; a weak D match, TRBD1 (5 bases). Trimming took off 6 bases at V and 4 bases at J, with 10 bases between the two ends. This CDR3 comprises 13 residues. Germline assignment: CDR1 MDHEN and CDR2 SYDVKM. The CDR3 region is CASSSGPNQPQHF. CDR3 bases: TGTGCCAGCAGCTCAGGGCCGAATCAGCCCCAGCATTTT.

The V call is TRBV9, the J call TRBJ2-7, with TRBD2 identical over 9 bases. V dropped 0 bases and J dropped 4; count of bases not matched to a gene: 8. Germline CDR1 and CDR2: SGDLS and YYNGEE. This CDR3 has 16 amino acids. The chain's CDR3 is CASSVGSQRGVYEQYF. The CDR3 nucleotides read TGTGCCAGCAGCGTAGGGTCCCAGCGGGGGGTATACGAGCAGTACTTC.

V gene TRBV5-6 combines with J gene TRBJ2-1, with TRBD2 as a possible D gene (6 bases). The CDR3 has 13 amino acids. With 4 bases removed from V and 7 bases from J, the gap between germline ends came to 12 bases. The germline gives CDR1 SGHDT, CDR2 YYEEEE. The CDR3 sequence: CASSGGLLNEQFF. The CDR3 bases are TGTGCCAGCAGCGGGGGACTTCTTAATGAGCAGTTCTTC.

The DNA for the CDR3 is TGTGCCAGCAGCCAAGGCCTAGCGGGTTACCAAGAGACCCAGTACTTC. Protein product: CASSQGLAGYQETQYF. The J gene is TRBJ2-5, the V gene TRBV3-1 (or the pseudogene TRBV3-2); 8 nucleotides line up with TRBD2. The CDR3 contains 16 residues. Trimming took 1 base from V and 0 from J; bases not matched to a gene: 4. Germline V gene lookup returns CDR1 LGHDT and CDR2 YNNKEL (reference sequence).

The V call is TRBV3-1 (or the pseudogene TRBV3-2), the J call TRBJ1-3, with no clear D. The CDR3 loop spans 14 amino acids. Trimming took off 3 bases at V and 2 bases at J, with 8 bases between the two ends. The germline CDR1 and CDR2 sequences are LGHDT and YNNKEL (reference sequence). The CDR3 region is CASSQGRAGNTIYF. The CDR3 DNA reads TGTGCCAGCAGCCAGGGGAGGGCTGGAAACACCATATATTTT.

This clone has only one observation. The chain carries TRBV5-1 and TRBJ2-5, with a possible D match to TRBD1 (7 bases). The ends were cut back, 5 bases at V and 5 bases at J, with 19 bases in the middle. Germline V gene lookup returns CDR1 SGHRS and CDR2 YFSETQ. This CDR3 contains 15 residues. DNA for the CDR3: TGCGCCAGCAGTCTAACGACAGGGACTTTGGAGACCCAGTACTTC. Its translation is CASSLTTGTLETQYF.

The rearrangement links TRBV5-5 to TRBJ1-2; 7 bases align to TRBD1. The CDR3 has 15 amino acids. V shed 2 bases, J shed 5 bases, and the junction held 9 bases outside the gene matches. Germline-derived CDR1 and CDR2 are SGHKS and YYEKEE (reference sequence). The CDR3, as DNA: TGTGCCAGCAGCTTACCTACAGGGGCCCTATATGGCTACACCTTC. Its protein is CASSLPTGALYGYTF.

This rearrangement joins TRBV18 to TRBJ2-5, with a tentative D call TRBD1 (6 bases). Germline values: CDR1 KGHSH, CDR2 LQKENI. This CDR3 has 14 residues. Trimming stripped 3 bases from V and 5 bases from J, with 13 bases between. The CDR3 DNA reads as TGTGCCAGCTCACCGGGGGCCCTGCGGGAGACCCAGTACTTC. It yields the protein CASSPGALRETQYF.

The chain is built from TRBV7-8 and TRBJ2-7, with 10 nucleotides matching TRBD1. Unmatched junction bases numbered 4, after V lost 5 bases and J lost 3 bases. The CDR3 length is 14 residues. Germline V CDR1 and CDR2: SGHVS, FQNEAQ. The CDR3 sequence: CASSSRDRGYEQYF. The CDR3 DNA sequence: TGTGCCAGCAGCAGCCGGGACAGGGGCTACGAGCAGTACTTC.

This clone has more than one count but fewer than ten. The chain recombines TRBV30 with TRBJ1-6, with 7 bases that match TRBD1. Losses at the gene ends were 1 base for V and 0 bases for J; bases not matched to a gene: 3. This CDR3 has 16 amino acids. Per the germline V gene, CDR1 is GTSNPN and CDR2 is SVGIG (reference sequence). As DNA, the CDR3 is TGTGCCTGGAGTGGACAGGGAGGCTCCTATAATTCACCCCTCCACTTT. Amino acids: CAWSGQGGSYNSPLHF.

CDR3 in DNA: TGCGCCAGCAGACCTCCGGGACAGGGTTACTATGGCTACACCTTC. Encoded protein: CASRPPGQGYYGYTF. The V call is TRBV5-1, the J call TRBJ1-2; 9 positions agree with TRBD1. CDR3 length: 15 amino acids. The germline V gene encodes CDR1 SGHRS and CDR2 YFSETQ. Trimming took 5 bases from V and 3 from J; bases not matched to a gene: 8. The whole variable domain, remainder taken from reference TRBV5-1 and TRBJ1-2, is KAGVTQTPRYLIKTRGQQVTLSCSPISGHRSVSWYQQTPGQGLQFLFEYFSETQRNKGNFPGRFSGRQFSNSRSEMNVSTLELGDSALYLCASRPPGQGYYGYTFGSGTRLTVV.

V usage is TRBV12-3 or TRBV12-4 and J usage is TRBJ1-2; weak D call: TRBD1 (5 bases). The V end was cut by 5 bases, the J end by 6 bases, with 13 bases between. The CDR3 spans 13 residues. CDR3 sequence reads: CASSQQVSNGYTF. In DNA, the CDR3 is TGTGCCAGCAGTCAACAGGTATCGAATGGCTACACCTTC.

CDR3 nucleotide sequence: TGTGCCAGCAGCGAGACAGGACAGGGGCATTCACCCCTCCACTTT. Translation: CASSETGQGHSPLHF. The chain combines TRBV9 with TRBJ1-6; 9 positions match TRBD1. This CDR3 spans 15 amino acids. CDR1 is SGDLS and CDR2 is YYNGEE in the germline V gene. The ends lost 3 bases at V and 8 bases at J; junction bases unmatched: 6.

This clone qualifies as large. This sequence joins TRBV27 and TRBJ2-1; 7 nucleotides line up with TRBD1. The germline CDR1 and CDR2 sequences are MNHEY and SMNVEV (reference sequence). V dropped 10 bases and J dropped 2; count of bases not matched to a gene: 5. The CDR3 is made up of 13 amino acids. The DNA of the CDR3 is TGTGCCACCGAGGGGGCTCCCTACAATGAGCAGTTCTTC. Its translation: CATEGAPYNEQFF.

This clone was counted between two and nine times. The chain carries TRBV2 and TRBJ1-2, with D unresolved. V was trimmed by 3 bases and J by 8 bases, leaving 16 bases between them. This CDR3 region has 14 residues. Germline-derived CDR1 and CDR2 are SNHLY and FYNNEI. This CDR3 reads CASSEGLGGRGYTF. In DNA, the CDR3 is TGTGCCAGCAGTGAGGGGTTAGGAGGGAGAGGCTACACCTTC.

The gene calls are TRBV5-1 and TRBJ1-2; TRBD1 aligns across 7 bases. The CDR3 has 16 amino acids. The V and J ends lost 2 bases and 5 bases, in that order; junction bases with no gene match: 12. Looked up from germline, CDR1 is SGHRS and CDR2 is YFSETQ. The CDR3 nucleotides read TGCGCCAGCAGCTTTTCGGGCCAGACAGGGAAATATGGCTACACCTTC. This encodes CASSFSGQTGKYGYTF. Based on the CDR3 plus reference TRBV5-1 and TRBJ1-2, the full variable domain is KAGVTQTPRYLIKTRGQQVTLSCSPISGHRSVSWYQQTPGQGLQFLFEYFSETQRNKGNFPGRFSGRQFSNSRSEMNVSTLELGDSALYLCASSFSGQTGKYGYTFGSGTRLTVV.

With respect to this clone: The junction departs from the called germline gene at one end, perhaps through a read error. This chain uses TRBV7-7 with TRBJ2-7; weak D call: TRBD1 (5 bases). The CDR3 contains 14 residues. Per the germline V gene, CDR1 is SSHAT and CDR2 is FNYEAQ (reference sequence). CDR3 amino acids: CASSLAQGNYEQYF. DNA for the CDR3: TGTGCTAGCAGCTTAGCTCAGGGAAACTACGAGCAGTACTTC.

The CDR3 nucleotides are TGCGCCAGCAGCACCGGACAGGTGGTAGATACGCAGTATTTT. Amino acid sequence: CASSTGQVVDTQYF. The chain has TRBV5-1 and TRBJ2-3, with TRBD1 matching 7 bases. Germline assignment: CDR1 SGHRS and CDR2 YFSETQ. This CDR3 region has 14 residues. Trimming cost V 4 bases and J 5 bases; bases outside gene matches: 7. The variable domain in full, completed from reference TRBV5-1 and TRBJ2-3, reads KAGVTQTPRYLIKTRGQQVTLSCSPISGHRSVSWYQQTPGQGLQFLFEYFSETQRNKGNFPGRFSGRQFSNSRSEMNVSTLELGDSALYLCASSTGQVVDTQYFGPGTRLTVL.